What follows describes a single TCR beta chain. Data came from immunoSEQ multiplex PCR; TCRdb stores just in-frame clones and leaves some out. The sample lists around 1,500 clones; roughly 36% were seen once. This specimen belongs to a study of CXCR4 blockade with PD-1 therapy in pancreatic cancer. V lost 6 bases and J lost 1; bases outside the gene matches: 2. CDR1 LNHDA and CDR2 SQIVND come from the germline V gene (reference sequence). The CDR3 contains 14 residues. The sample consisted of tumor tissue. V and J are TRBV19 and TRBJ2-7; TRBD2 aligns across 11 bases. The TCR comes from a human donor with pancreatic ductal adenocarcinoma. The CDR3 protein is CASSGTSGSYEQYF. CDR3 bases: TGTGCCAGTAGCGGGACTAGCGGATCCTACGAGCAGTACTTC.